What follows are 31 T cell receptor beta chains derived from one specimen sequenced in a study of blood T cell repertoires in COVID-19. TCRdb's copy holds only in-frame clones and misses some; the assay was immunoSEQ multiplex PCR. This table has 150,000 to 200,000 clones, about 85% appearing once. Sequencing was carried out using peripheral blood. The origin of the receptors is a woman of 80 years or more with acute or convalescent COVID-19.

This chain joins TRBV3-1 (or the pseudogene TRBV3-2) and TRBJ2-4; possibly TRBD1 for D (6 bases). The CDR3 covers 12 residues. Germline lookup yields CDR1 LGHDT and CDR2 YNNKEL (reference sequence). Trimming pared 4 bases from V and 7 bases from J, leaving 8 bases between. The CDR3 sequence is CASSPTGNIQYF. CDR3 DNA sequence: TGTGCCAGCAGCCCAACAGGGAACATTCAGTACTTC.

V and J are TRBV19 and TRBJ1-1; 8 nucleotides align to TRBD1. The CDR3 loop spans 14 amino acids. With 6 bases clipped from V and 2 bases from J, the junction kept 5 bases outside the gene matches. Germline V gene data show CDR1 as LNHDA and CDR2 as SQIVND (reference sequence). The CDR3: CASSRGTGNTEAFF. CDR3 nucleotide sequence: TGTGCCAGTAGCAGAGGGACAGGAAACACTGAAGCTTTCTTT.

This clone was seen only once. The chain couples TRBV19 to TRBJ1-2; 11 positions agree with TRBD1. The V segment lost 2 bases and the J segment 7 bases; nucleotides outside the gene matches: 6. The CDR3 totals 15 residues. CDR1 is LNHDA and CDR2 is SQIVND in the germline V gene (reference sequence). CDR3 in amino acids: CASSIRDRGVSGYTF. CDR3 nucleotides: TGTGCCAGTAGTATACGGGACAGGGGGGTGAGTGGCTACACCTTC.

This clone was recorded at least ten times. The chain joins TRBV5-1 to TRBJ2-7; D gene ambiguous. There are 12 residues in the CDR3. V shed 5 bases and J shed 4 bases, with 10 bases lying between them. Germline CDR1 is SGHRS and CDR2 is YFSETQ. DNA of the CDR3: TGCGCCAGCAGTACCACGGGTTACGAGCAGTACTTC. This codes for CASSTTGYEQYF.

The CDR3 region is CASSGGQGRNTEAFF. The CDR3 coding sequence is TGCGCCAGCAGTGGGGGACAGGGGCGAAACACTGAAGCTTTCTTT. The rearrangement links TRBV10-1 to TRBJ1-1; TRBD1 matches 10 bases. This CDR3 region has 15 residues. The germline V gene encodes CDR1 WNHNN and CDR2 SYGVQD (reference sequence). V lost 4 bases and J lost 2; bases outside the gene matches: 4.

CDR3 sequence: CASSLNTGTGQAFF. The CDR3 DNA reads TGTGCCAGCAGCCTCAACACTGGGACAGGGCAAGCTTTCTTT. This chain joins TRBV27 and TRBJ1-1; 9 bases line up with TRBD1. The CDR3 runs 14 residues. V was pared by 6 bases and J by 9 bases, with 11 bases of the junction left unmatched. The germline V gene has CDR1 MNHEY and CDR2 SMNVEV (reference sequence).

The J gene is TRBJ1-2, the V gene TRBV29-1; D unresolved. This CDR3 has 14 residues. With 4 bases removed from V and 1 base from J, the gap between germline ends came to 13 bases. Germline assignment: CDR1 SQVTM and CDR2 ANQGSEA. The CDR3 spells CSVATSTNNYGYTF. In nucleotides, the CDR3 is TGCAGCGTTGCCACTTCGACAAATAACTATGGCTACACCTTC.

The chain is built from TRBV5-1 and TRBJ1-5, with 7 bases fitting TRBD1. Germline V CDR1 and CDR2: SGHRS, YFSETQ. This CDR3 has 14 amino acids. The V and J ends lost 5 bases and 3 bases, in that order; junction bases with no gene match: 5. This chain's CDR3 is CASSPGGINQPQHF. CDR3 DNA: TGCGCCAGCAGTCCAGGGGGTATCAATCAGCCCCAGCATTTT. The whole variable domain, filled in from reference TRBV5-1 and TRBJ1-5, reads KAGVTQTPRYLIKTRGQQVTLSCSPISGHRSVSWYQQTPGQGLQFLFEYFSETQRNKGNFPGRFSGRQFSNSRSEMNVSTLELGDSALYLCASSPGGINQPQHFGDGTRLSIL.

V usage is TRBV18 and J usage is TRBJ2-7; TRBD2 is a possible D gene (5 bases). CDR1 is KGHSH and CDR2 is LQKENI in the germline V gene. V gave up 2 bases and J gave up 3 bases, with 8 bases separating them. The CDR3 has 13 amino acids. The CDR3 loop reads CASSPSGHYEQYF. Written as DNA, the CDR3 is TGTGCCAGCTCACCAAGCGGCCACTACGAGCAGTACTTC. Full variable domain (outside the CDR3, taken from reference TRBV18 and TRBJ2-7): NAGVMQNPRHLVRRRGQEARLRCSPMKGHSHVYWYRQLPEEGLKFMVYLQKENIIDESGMPKERFSAEFPKEGPSILRIQQVVRGDSAAYFCASSPSGHYEQYFGPGTRLTVT.

DNA of the CDR3: TGTGCCAGTAGTATTGGCGTCGGAAGGGGGCGCGGAGATACGCAGTATTTT. It encodes CASSIGVGRGRGDTQYF. V gene TRBV19 combines with J gene TRBJ2-3; 7 bases map to TRBD1. Per germline, CDR1 LNHDA and CDR2 SQIVND (reference sequence). The CDR3 length is 17 residues. Germline trimming cut 3 bases from V and 5 bases from J; bases unmatched to any gene: 14.

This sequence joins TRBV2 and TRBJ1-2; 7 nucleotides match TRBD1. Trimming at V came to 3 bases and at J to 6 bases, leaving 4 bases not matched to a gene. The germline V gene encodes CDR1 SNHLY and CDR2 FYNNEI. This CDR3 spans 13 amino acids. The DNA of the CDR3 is TGTGCCAGCAGTGAGACAGGGTTGCATGGCTACACCTTC. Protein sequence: CASSETGLHGYTF. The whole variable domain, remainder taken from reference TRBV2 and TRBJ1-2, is EPEVTQTPSHQVTQMGQEVILRCVPISNHLYFYWYRQILGQKVEFLVSFYNNEISEKSEIFDDQFSVERPDGSNFTLKIRSTKLEDSAMYFCASSETGLHGYTFGSGTRLTVV.

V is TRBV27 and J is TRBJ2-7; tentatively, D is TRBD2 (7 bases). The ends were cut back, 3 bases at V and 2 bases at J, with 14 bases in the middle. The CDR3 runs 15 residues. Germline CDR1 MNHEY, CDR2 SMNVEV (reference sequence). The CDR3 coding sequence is TGTGCCAGCAGTTTGGGAGGGGGGGGGCCCTACGAGCAGTACTTC. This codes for CASSLGGGGPYEQYF.

Here the CDR3 DNA reads TGCAGTGCTAGAGTTGGGACAGTACTGTTTTTT. Translated: CSARVGTVLFF. The chain carries TRBV20-1 and TRBJ1-4, with 7 bases identical to TRBD1. The CDR3 consists of 11 residues. Germline CDR1 DFQATT, CDR2 SNEGSKA (reference sequence). The J segment lost 13 bases and the V segment lost 1 base, leaving 3 bases of the junction unmatched.

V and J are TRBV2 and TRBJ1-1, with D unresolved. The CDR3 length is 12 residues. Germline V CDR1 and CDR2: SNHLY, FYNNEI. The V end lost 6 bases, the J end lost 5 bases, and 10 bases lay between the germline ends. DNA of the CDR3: TGTGCCAGCAGGTTAATTATTACTGAAGCTTTCTTT. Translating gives CASRLIITEAFF.

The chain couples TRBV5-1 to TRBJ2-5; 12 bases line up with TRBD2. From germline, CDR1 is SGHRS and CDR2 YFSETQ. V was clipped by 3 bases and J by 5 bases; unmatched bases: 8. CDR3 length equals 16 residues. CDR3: CASSSGGLAGGETQYF. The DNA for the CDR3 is TGCGCCAGCAGCTCCGGGGGACTAGCGGGCGGGGAGACCCAGTACTTC.

The CDR3 sequence: CASSRQGGAGMTDTQYF. In DNA form, the CDR3 reads TGTGCCAGCAGCCGCCAAGGAGGAGCGGGGATGACAGATACGCAGTATTTT. The V and J genes are TRBV7-2 and TRBJ2-3, with 7 bases lining up with TRBD2. The trim removed 5 bases at V and 3 bases at J, leaving 14 bases unmatched. Germline assignment: CDR1 SGHTA and CDR2 FQGNSA. This CDR3 region has 17 residues. The full variable domain, completed using reference TRBV7-2 and TRBJ2-3, is GAGVSQSPSNKVTEKGKDVELRCDPISGHTALYWYRQSLGQGLEFLIYFQGNSAPDKSGLPSDRFSAERTGGSVSTLTIQRTQQEDSAVYLCASSRQGGAGMTDTQYFGPGTRLTVL.

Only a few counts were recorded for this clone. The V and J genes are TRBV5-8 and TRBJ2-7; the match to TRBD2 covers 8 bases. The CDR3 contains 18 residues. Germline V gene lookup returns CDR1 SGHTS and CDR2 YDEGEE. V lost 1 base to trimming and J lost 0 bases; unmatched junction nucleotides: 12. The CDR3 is CASSLNLYGRDPSYEQYF. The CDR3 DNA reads TGTGCCAGCAGCTTGAATCTTTACGGGAGGGATCCCTCCTACGAGCAGTACTTC.

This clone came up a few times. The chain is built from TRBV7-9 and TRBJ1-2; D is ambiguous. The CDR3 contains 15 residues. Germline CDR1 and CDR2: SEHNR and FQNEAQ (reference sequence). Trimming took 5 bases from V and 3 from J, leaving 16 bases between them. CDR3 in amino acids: CASSLFSTSYYGYTF. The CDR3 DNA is TGTGCCAGCAGCCTCTTTTCGACATCTTACTATGGCTACACCTTC.

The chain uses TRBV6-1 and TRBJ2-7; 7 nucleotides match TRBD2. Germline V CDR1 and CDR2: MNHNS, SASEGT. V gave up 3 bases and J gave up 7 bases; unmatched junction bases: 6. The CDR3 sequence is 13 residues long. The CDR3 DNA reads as TGTGCCAGCAGTGACGCGGGGGTTCGTGAGCAGTACTTC. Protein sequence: CASSDAGVREQYF.

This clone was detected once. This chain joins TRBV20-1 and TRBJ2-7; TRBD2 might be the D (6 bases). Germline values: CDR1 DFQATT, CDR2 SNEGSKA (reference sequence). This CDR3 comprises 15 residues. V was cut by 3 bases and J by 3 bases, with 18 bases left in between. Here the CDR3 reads CSASPARGWNYEQYF. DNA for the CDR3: TGCAGTGCTAGTCCCGCGCGGGGCTGGAACTACGAGCAGTACTTC.

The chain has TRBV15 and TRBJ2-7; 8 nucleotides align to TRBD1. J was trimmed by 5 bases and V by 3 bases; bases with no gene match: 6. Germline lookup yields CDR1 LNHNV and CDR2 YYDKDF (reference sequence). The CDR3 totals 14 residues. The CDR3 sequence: CATSSDRGVDEQYF. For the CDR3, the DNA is TGTGCCACCAGCAGCGACAGGGGCGTCGACGAGCAGTACTTC.

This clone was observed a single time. The CDR3 loop reads CASSYWGWTGGSGANVLTF. CDR3 in DNA: TGTGCCAGCAGTTACTGGGGATGGACAGGGGGCTCCGGGGCCAACGTCCTGACTTTC. The chain uses TRBV6-2 or TRBV6-3 and TRBJ2-6, with 11 bases identical to TRBD1. This CDR3 has 19 residues. The germline CDR1 and CDR2 sequences are MNHEY and SVGEGT. V lost 1 base to trimming and J lost 4 bases; unmatched junction nucleotides: 9.

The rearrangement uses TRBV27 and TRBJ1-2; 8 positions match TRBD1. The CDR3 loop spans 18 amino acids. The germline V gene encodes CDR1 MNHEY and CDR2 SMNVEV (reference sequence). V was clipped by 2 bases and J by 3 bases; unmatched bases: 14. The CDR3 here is CASSLSWAGGAVDYGYTF. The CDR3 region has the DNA TGTGCCAGCAGTTTAAGTTGGGCAGGGGGCGCGGTGGACTATGGCTACACCTTC.

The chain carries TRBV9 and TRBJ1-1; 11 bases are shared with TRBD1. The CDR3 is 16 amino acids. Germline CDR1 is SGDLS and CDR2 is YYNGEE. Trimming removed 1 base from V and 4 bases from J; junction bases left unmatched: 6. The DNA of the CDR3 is TGTGCCAGCAGCGTACTGGACAGGGGGCCCGGCACTGAAGCTTTCTTT. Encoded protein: CASSVLDRGPGTEAFF.

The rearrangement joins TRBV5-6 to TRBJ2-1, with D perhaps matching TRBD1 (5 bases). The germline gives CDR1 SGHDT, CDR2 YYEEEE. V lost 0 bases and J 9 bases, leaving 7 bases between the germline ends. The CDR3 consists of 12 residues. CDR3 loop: CASSLGGREQFF. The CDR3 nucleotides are TGTGCCAGCAGCTTGGGGGGCCGTGAGCAGTTCTTC.

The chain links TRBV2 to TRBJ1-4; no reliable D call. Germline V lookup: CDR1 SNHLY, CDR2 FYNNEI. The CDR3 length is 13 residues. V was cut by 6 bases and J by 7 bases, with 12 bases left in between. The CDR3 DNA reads TGTGCCAGCAGAGAGGGAGGGCCTGAAAAACTGTTTTTT. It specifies CASREGGPEKLFF.

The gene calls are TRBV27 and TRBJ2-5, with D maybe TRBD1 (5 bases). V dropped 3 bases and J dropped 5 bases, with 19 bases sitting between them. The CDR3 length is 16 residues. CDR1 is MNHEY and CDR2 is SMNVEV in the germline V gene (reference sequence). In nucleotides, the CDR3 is TGTGCCAGCAGTTTTGGTCCCGCACAGGCCCTTGAGACCCAGTACTTC. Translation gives CASSFGPAQALETQYF.

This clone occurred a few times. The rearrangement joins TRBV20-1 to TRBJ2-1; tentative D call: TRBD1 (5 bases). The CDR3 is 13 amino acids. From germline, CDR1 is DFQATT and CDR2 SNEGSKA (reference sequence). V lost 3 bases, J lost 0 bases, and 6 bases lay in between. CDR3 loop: CSASRGSYNEQFF. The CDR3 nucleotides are TGCAGTGCTAGTAGGGGCTCCTACAATGAGCAGTTCTTC.

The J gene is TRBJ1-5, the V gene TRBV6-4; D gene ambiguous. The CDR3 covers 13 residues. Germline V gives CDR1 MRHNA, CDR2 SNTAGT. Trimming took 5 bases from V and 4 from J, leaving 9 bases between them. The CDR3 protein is CASSLRENQPQHF. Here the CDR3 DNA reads TGTGCCAGCAGTCTACGGGAGAATCAGCCCCAGCATTTT.

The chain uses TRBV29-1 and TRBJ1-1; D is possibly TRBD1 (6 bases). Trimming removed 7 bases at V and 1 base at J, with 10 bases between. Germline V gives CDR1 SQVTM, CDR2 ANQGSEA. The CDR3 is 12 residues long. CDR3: CSGKGENTEAFF. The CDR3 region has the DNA TGCAGCGGTAAGGGGGAGAACACTGAAGCTTTCTTT.

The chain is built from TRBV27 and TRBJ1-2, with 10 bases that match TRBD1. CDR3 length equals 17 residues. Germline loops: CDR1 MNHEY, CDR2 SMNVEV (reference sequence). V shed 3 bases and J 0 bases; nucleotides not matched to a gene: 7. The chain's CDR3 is CASSLYGTGAANYGYTF. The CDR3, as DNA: TGTGCCAGCAGTTTGTACGGGACAGGGGCCGCTAACTATGGCTACACCTTC.